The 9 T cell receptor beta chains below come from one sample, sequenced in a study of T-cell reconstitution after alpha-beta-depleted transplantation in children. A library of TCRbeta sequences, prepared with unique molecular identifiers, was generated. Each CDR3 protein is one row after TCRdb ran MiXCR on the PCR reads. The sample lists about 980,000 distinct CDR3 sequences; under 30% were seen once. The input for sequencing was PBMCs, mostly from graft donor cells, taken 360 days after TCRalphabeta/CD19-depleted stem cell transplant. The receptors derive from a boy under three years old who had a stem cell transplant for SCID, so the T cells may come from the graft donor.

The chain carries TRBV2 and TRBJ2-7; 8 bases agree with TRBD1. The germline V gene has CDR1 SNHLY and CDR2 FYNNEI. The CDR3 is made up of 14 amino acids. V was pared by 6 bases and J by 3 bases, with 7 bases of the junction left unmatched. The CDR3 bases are TGTGCCAGCAGGGGGGACAGGCCTTACTACGAGCAGTACTTC. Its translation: CASRGDRPYYEQYF.

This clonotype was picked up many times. CDR3 nucleotides: TGCGCCAGCAGCCCTCGGACAGGGGAACACTACGAGCAGTACTTC. It translates to CASSPRTGEHYEQYF. This chain joins TRBV4-1 and TRBJ2-7, with TRBD1 matching 9 bases. V shed 4 bases, J shed 3 bases, and the junction held 7 bases outside the gene matches. The CDR3 loop spans 15 amino acids. Per germline, CDR1 MGHRA and CDR2 YSYEKL.

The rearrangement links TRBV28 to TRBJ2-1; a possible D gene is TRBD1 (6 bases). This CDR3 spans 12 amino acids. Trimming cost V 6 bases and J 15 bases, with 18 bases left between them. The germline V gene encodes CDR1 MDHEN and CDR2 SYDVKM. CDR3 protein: CASRLTGQGSFF. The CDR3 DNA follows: TGTGCCAGCAGGCTTACTGGGCAGGGGTCGTTCTTC.

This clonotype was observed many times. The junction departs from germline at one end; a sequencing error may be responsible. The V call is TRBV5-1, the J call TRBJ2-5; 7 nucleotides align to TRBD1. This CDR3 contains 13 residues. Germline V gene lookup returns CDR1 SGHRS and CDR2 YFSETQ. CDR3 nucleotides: TGTGCCAGCAGCTTAGGGACAGAAGAGACCCAGTACTTC. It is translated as CASSLGTEETQYF.

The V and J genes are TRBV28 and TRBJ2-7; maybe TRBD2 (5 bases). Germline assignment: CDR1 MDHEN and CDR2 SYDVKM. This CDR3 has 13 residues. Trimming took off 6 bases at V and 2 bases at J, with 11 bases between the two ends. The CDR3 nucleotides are TGTGCCAGCAGGGGAGCAGGACCCTACGAGCAGTACTTC. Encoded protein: CASRGAGPYEQYF.

The CDR3 sequence: CASRPPDRNSYEQYF. The CDR3 nucleotides read TGCGCCAGCAGGCCCCCTGACAGGAACTCCTACGAGCAGTACTTC. The chain links TRBV5-1 to TRBJ2-7; possible D gene TRBD1, 6 bases. Germline CDR1 SGHRS, CDR2 YFSETQ. V lost 5 bases, J lost 0 bases, and 15 bases lay in between. The CDR3 contains 15 residues.

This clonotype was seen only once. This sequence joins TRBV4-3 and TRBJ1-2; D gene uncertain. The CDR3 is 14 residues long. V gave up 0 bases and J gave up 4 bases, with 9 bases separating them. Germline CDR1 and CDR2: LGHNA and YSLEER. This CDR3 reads CASSQDTDGYGYTF. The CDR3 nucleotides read TGCGCCAGCAGCCAAGACACGGACGGCTATGGCTACACCTTC.

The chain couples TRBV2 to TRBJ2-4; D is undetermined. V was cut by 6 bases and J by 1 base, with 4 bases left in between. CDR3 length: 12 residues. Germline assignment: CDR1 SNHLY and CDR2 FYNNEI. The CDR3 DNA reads TGTGCCAGCAGGGGGGCCAAAAACATTCAGTACTTC. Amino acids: CASRGAKNIQYF. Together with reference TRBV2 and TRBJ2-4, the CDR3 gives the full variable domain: EPEVTQTPSHQVTQMGQEVILRCVPISNHLYFYWYRQILGQKVEFLVSFYNNEISEKSEIFDDQFSVERPDGSNFTLKIRSTKLEDSAMYFCASRGAKNIQYFGAGTRLSVL.

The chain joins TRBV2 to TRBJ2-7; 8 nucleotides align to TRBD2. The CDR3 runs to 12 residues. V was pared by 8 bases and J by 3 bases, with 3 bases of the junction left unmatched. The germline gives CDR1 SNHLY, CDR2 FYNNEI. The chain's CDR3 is CASGRGVYEQYF. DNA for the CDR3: TGTGCCAGCGGGCGGGGGGTCTACGAGCAGTACTTC. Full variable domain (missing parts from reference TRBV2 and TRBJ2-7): EPEVTQTPSHQVTQMGQEVILRCVPISNHLYFYWYRQILGQKVEFLVSFYNNEISEKSEIFDDQFSVERPDGSNFTLKIRSTKLEDSAMYFCASGRGVYEQYFGPGTRLTVT.